The sequence of this T cell receptor beta chain was determined in a study of T cells in Graves' hyperthyroidism and ophthalmopathy. This clonotype occurred many times. The CDR3 totals 11 residues. Germline CDR1 and CDR2: SQVTM and ANQGSEA. V lost 7 bases and J lost 2, with 5 bases in between. Amplified TCR beta CDR3 regions derived from RNA transcripts. Using the HTBI primer set, a first-round RT-PCR was run on the TCR CDR3. MiXCR was run by TCRdb on the multiplex PCR reads, yielding one entry per CDR3 protein. The profile shows nearly 750,000 distinct CDR3 sequences, approximately 40% of them singletons.

This chain connects TRBV29-1 to TRBJ1-4; D remains unclear. The source of this sequence is a woman in her thirties or forties with Graves' hyperthyroidism. Sequenced sample: blood. The CDR3 nucleotides are TGCAGCGCTCACACTAATGAAAAACTGTTTTTT. Protein: CSAHTNEKLFF.